This TCR beta chain derives from a study of CXCR3-negative and CXCR3-positive naive CD8 T cells (dated by TCRdb to 2018 to 2020). Some background on the complete study: In total, 130 million or so TRB reads were obtained, which works out to roughly 1.5 +/- 0.3 million reads per library. Diversity and physicochemical repertoire analyses were performed on about a dozen donors pooled from two independent experiments. For the TRBV-TRBJ cluster analysis, the naive subsets came from a handful of donors, while the memory cells came from 3 donors.

Instrument used: NextSeq 550. The Human TCR Profiling Kit (MiLaboratory) was used to prepare UMI-labeled 5' RACE TRB cDNA libraries. The full amount of extracted RNA was used for cDNA synthesis, and the full amount of resulting cDNA was used for PCR amplification. Libraries were prepared in parallel using an identical number of PCR cycles. Per the authors' processing: With a requirement of at least two reads per UMI, MIGEC and MiXCR extracted about 48,000 +/- 9,800 unique UMI-labeled TRB cDNA molecules per library. On average, each library contained roughly 40,000 +/- 10,000 functional in-frame TRB CDR3 nucleotide clonotypes without stop codons. After each sample was downsampled to 5000 UMI-labeled TRB molecules, VDJtools was used to calculate diversity metrics such as normalized Shannon-Wiener and Chao1. VDJtools was used to calculate clonotype-size-weighted physicochemical properties of the central five CDR3 residues, namely interaction energy, strength, volume and Kidera factor 4. TCRdb reprocessed the reads, and each CDR3 protein sequence is entered once, without DNA. The V and J calls and clone size are TCRdb's, not the authors'. The table for this sample lists about 150,000 distinct CDR3 sequences. Around 0.44% of the sample goes to the ten largest clones.

As to this clonotype: The antigen it binds to is not known.

Each CD8+ T cell subset was flow-sorted in triplicate, and 300,000 or so cells per subset were placed directly into RLT lysis buffer. Naive CD8+ T cells were defined stringently as CD45RO-CCR7+CD27+CD95- to exclude memory contaminants. Peripheral blood mononuclear cells were isolated from buffy coats by standard density gradient centrifugation. Naive CXCR3-negative and CXCR3-positive CD8+ T cells were flow-sorted using a FACSAria III. Total RNA was extracted from sorted cells with an RNeasy Mini Kit. The study at large found these results: Freshly isolated PBMCs were used for most assays because CXCR3 expression partially decreased after cryopreservation. Comparably high repertoire diversity was found in both naive subsets, whereas much lower repertoire diversity was found in memory CD8+ T cells. Within the same donor, TRBV-TRBJ usage looked similar between naive CXCR3-negative and CXCR3-positive cells, but memory cells had distinct patterns. Because surface CD5, which is linked to self-reactivity in mice, was comparable between the naive subsets, TCR interaction strength was also inferred from TRB CDR3 physicochemical properties. TRB CDR3s from CXCR3-positive naive cells showed higher hydrophobicity (lower Kidera factor 4), lower energy, and higher strength and volume indices than CXCR3-negative naive cells.

CDR1 MGHRA and CDR2 YSYEKL were looked up in the germline V gene. The CDR3, cysteine through phenylalanine, is 14 amino acids long. The record lacks a DNA sequence. Material: naive CXCR3+ CD8+ T cells from blood. This specimen's cell subset or site label, per the study, means: CD45RO-CCR7+CD27+CD95- naive CD8+ T cells expressing CXCR3 (TNR3+). The sequence came from a human donor in good health. Some clones in this sample may be carry-over from other donors' samples. Recombination joined TRBV4-1 with TRBJ2-7; TCRdb gives TRBD2 as the D gene, but with no DNA this cannot be confirmed. CDR3 loop: CASSSRTSRYEQYF.